This T cell receptor beta chain came from a study of cytomegalovirus exposure and HLA in healthy donors. Some clones are missing from TCRdb's copy, which holds only in-frame ones; the method was immunoSEQ multiplex PCR. The data hold approximately 110,000 clones, with around 83% observed a single time. The CDR3 length is 12 residues. The V gene's germline CDR1 is SNHLY and CDR2 FYNNEI. V dropped 6 bases and J dropped 5 bases, with 11 bases sitting between them. The V and J genes are TRBV2 and TRBJ2-7; D unresolved. The sequence was obtained from a woman in her late teens or twenties in good health and CMV-seropositive. Sequenced: PBMCs. The CDR3, as DNA: TGTGCCAGCAGCCCCGGGTTAGACGAGCAGTACTTC. It translates to CASSPGLDEQYF.